This paragraph reports one T cell receptor (beta chain). Its specificity is not known. Data came from immunoSEQ multiplex PCR; TCRdb stores just in-frame clones and leaves some out. The table lists 65,000 to 90,000 clones, 87% of them singletons. This sample is drawn from a study of T cell responses to AZD1222 COVID-19 vaccine. Study conclusions and caveats: Per reports, nearly half of all spike-specific TCRs target regions that are unmutated in variants. Most donors were white British, females outnumbered males, and clonal diversity was possibly underestimated.

This TCR came from an adult who received the AZD1222 COVID-19 vaccine. The sequenced sample was peripheral blood, obtained 28 days after the second AZD1222 dose.

CDR3 region: CAWTWTGETGELFF. CDR3 DNA: TGTGCCTGGACATGGACAGGGGAAACCGGGGAGCTGTTTTTT. V gene TRBV30 combines with J gene TRBJ2-2; TRBD1 matches at 9 bases. Trimming at V came to 4 bases and at J to 5 bases, leaving 5 bases not matched to a gene. The length of the CDR3 is 14 residues. The germline gives CDR1 GTSNPN, CDR2 SVGIG (reference sequence). Using reference TRBV30 and TRBJ2-2 for the parts outside the CDR3, the full variable domain is SQTIHQWPATLVQPVGSPLSLECTVEGTSNPNLYWYRQAAGRGLQLLFYSVGIGQISSEVPQNLSASRPQDRQFILSSKKLLLSDSGFYLCAWTWTGETGELFFGEGSRLTVL.